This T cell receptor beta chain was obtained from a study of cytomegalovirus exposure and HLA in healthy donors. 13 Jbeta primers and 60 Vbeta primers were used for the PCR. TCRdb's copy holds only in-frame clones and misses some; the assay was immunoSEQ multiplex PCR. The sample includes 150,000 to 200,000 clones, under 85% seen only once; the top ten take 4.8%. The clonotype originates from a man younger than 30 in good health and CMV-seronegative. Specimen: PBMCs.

Here the CDR3 DNA reads TGCGCCAGCAGCCAAGACCGGGACAGGGGACCCGCACAAAAACTGTTTTTT. Amino acids: CASSQDRDRGPAQKLFF. The chain employs TRBV4-3 and TRBJ1-4, with 10 bases that match TRBD1. This CDR3 spans 17 amino acids. Germline CDR1 is LGHNA and CDR2 is YSLEER. Germline trimming cut 0 bases from V and 9 bases from J; bases unmatched to any gene: 10.